This T cell receptor beta chain was sequenced during a study of control samples from healthy donors and cancer patients (dated by TCRdb to about 2020). Library generation was performed with the immunoSEQ multiplex PCR assay. Drawn from immuneACCESS, this table holds only the in-frame rearrangements with V and J called that TCRdb kept. Clones are partly lost; checked studies trace under half to an unresolved V gene and leave the rest unexplained. For this sample there are 99,000 or so clones; 83% appear just once. The top ten clonotypes cover 13% of the sample. Unmatched junction bases come to 6, with V trimmed by 1 base and J by 5 bases. There are 15 amino acids in the CDR3, from cysteine to phenylalanine inclusive. Only CDR3 DNA is held: 45 bases, read in frame from base 1. Per the germline V gene (reference sequence), LGHDT is the CDR1 and YNNKEL is the CDR2. As for this clone: The antigen it binds to is not known. Per-base qualities were not stored, and no clone one base away is much larger.

This TCR came from a woman aged 50 to 60 in good health. The rearranged segments are TRBV3-1 (or the pseudogene TRBV3-2) and TRBJ2-3; TRBD1 agrees with 7 junctional bases. The sequenced sample consisted of blood. The nucleotide sequence is TGTGCCAGCAGCCAAGGGACAGGTTTTGTAGATACGCAGTATTTT. The translation is CASSQGTGFVDTQYF.